One sample yielded the 18 T cell receptor beta chains listed below, sequenced in a study of graft-versus-host responses after intestinal transplantation. Sequencing was performed with immunoSEQ multiplex PCR; in TCRdb, only in-frame clones are kept and a portion is missing. The sample consists of 90,000 or so clones, 82% of them appearing once. These receptors are not linked to any known antigen. The sample was unstimulated CD4+ T cells sorted from spleen or lymph node cells, taken before intestinal transplant. All receptors derive from a human donor who received an intestinal transplant.

This clone turned up a few times. CDR3 amino acids: CASSPDRAGNTIYF. CDR3 sequence (DNA): TGCGCCAGCAGCCCGGACAGGGCAGGAAACACCATATATTTT. The rearrangement uses TRBV5-1 and TRBJ1-3; TRBD1 matches 8 bases. The CDR3 extends over 14 amino acids. Germline CDR1 reads SGHRS; CDR2 reads YFSETQ. The trim removed 4 bases at V and 4 bases at J, leaving 4 bases unmatched.

The chain has TRBV19 and TRBJ2-7; no clear D. The CDR3 covers 14 residues. Germline lookup yields CDR1 LNHDA and CDR2 SQIVND (reference sequence). V dropped 4 bases and J dropped 2 bases, with 12 bases sitting between them. The CDR3 DNA is TGTGCCAGTAGTAATCCCATTTTCCCCTACGAGCAGTACTTC. Residues: CASSNPIFPYEQYF.

The chain employs TRBV7-2 and TRBJ2-2; maybe TRBD1 (6 bases). Germline CDR1 is SGHTA and CDR2 is FQGNSA. V was cut by 0 bases and J by 6 bases, with 11 bases left in between. The CDR3 spans 15 residues. CDR3 region: CASSLASGVAGELFF. The CDR3 region has the DNA TGTGCCAGCAGCTTAGCCTCAGGGGTGGCCGGGGAGCTGTTTTTT.

The rearrangement uses TRBV5-1 and TRBJ2-7; 9 positions agree with TRBD1. This CDR3 spans 14 amino acids. Germline V gene lookup returns CDR1 SGHRS and CDR2 YFSETQ. The V gene end was trimmed by 4 bases and the J gene end by 3 bases; junction bases not matched to a gene: 5. The CDR3 reads CASSMDRGNYEQYF. In DNA, the CDR3 is TGCGCCAGCAGCATGGACAGGGGTAACTACGAGCAGTACTTC.

The V and J genes are TRBV2 and TRBJ2-6, with no clear D. The CDR3 totals 13 residues. CDR1 is SNHLY, CDR2 FYNNEI, per germline. Trimming shortened V by 6 bases and J by 2 bases, and 5 bases separated the two germline ends. The CDR3 protein is CASRVAGANVLTF. DNA of the CDR3: TGTGCCAGCAGGGTAGCTGGGGCCAACGTCCTGACTTTC.

The gene calls are TRBV7-2 and TRBJ2-7, with a weak D call TRBD1 (5 bases). Trimming stripped 5 bases from V and 3 bases from J, with 14 bases between. The CDR3 totals 14 residues. Germline CDR1 and CDR2: SGHTA and FQGNSA. CDR3 sequence reads: CASSPRSGYYEQYF. The CDR3 DNA reads as TGTGCCAGCAGCCCTCGGTCAGGGTACTACGAGCAGTACTTC.

This CDR3 is CASSPRTGNNEQFF. In DNA form, the CDR3 reads TGTGCCAGCAGCCCCCGGACAGGGAACAATGAGCAGTTCTTC. This chain connects TRBV6-1 to TRBJ2-1, with 8 nucleotides matching TRBD1. In germline, CDR1 is MNHNS, CDR2 SASEGT. V was clipped by 6 bases and J by 5 bases; unmatched bases: 6. The CDR3 has 14 amino acids.

The genes are TRBV2 and TRBJ2-7, with 11 bases that match TRBD1. Trimming took 11 bases from V and 5 from J; bases not matched to a gene: 5. CDR1 and CDR2 from the germline V gene are SNHLY and FYNNEI. CDR3 size: 12 residues. The CDR3, as DNA: TGTGCCGGCGGGACAGGGGGGAACGAGCAGTACTTC. The encoded protein is CAGGTGGNEQYF.

The CDR3 sequence is CASSPHPDSEQFF. The CDR3 region has the DNA TGTGCCAGCAGTCCCCACCCCGACTCGGAGCAGTTCTTC. The rearrangement joins TRBV6-5 to TRBJ2-1; D remains ambiguous. The CDR3 has 13 amino acids. Trimming cost V 5 bases and J 10 bases, with 15 bases left between them. CDR1 is MNHEY and CDR2 is SVGAGI in the germline V gene.

The chain carries TRBV5-6 and TRBJ2-5; D call uncertain. Germline lookup yields CDR1 SGHDT and CDR2 YYEEEE. The V and J ends lost 1 base and 5 bases respectively, with 3 bases between them. This CDR3 comprises 11 residues. CDR3 residues: CASSLRETQYF. CDR3 sequence (DNA): TGTGCCAGCAGCTTGCGGGAGACCCAGTACTTC.

This chain links TRBV6-5 with TRBJ2-5, with TRBD1 identical over 7 bases. The CDR3 loop spans 15 amino acids. The germline V gene has CDR1 MNHEY and CDR2 SVGAGI. The V and J ends lost 6 bases and 7 bases, in that order; junction bases with no gene match: 14. CDR3 DNA: TGTGCCAGCAGCCCCGGGACAGCTTTATCGAGGACCCAGTACTTC. Translating it yields CASSPGTALSRTQYF.

This clone has a single count. The rearrangement links TRBV28 to TRBJ1-5; D is undetermined. Trimming took 6 bases from V and 0 from J, leaving 9 bases between them. The length of the CDR3 is 14 residues. CDR1 MDHEN and CDR2 SYDVKM come from the germline V gene. The DNA for the CDR3 is TGTGCCAGCAGCAGACTCCTTAGCAATCAGCCCCAGCATTTT. This codes for CASSRLLSNQPQHF.

The chain joins TRBV2 to TRBJ2-2, with a tentative D call TRBD1 (5 bases). The CDR3 runs to 14 residues. The germline V and J ends were trimmed by 8 bases and 0 bases, with 10 bases remaining between them. In germline, CDR1 is SNHLY, CDR2 FYNNEI. In DNA, the CDR3 is TGTGCCAGCGTCAAGGGGACGAACACCGGGGAGCTGTTTTTT. Translation gives CASVKGTNTGELFF.

The V gene is TRBV28, the J gene TRBJ2-5, with TRBD1 matching over 8 bases. V gave up 2 bases and J gave up 5 bases; unmatched junction bases: 4. Germline V gene data show CDR1 as MDHEN and CDR2 as SYDVKM. The CDR3 has 14 amino acids. CDR3: CASSLQGAQETQYF. The CDR3 DNA reads TGTGCCAGCAGTTTACAGGGGGCTCAGGAGACCCAGTACTTC.

V gene TRBV4-1 combines with J gene TRBJ2-3; maybe TRBD1 (6 bases). Germline loops: CDR1 MGHRA, CDR2 YSYEKL. This CDR3 comprises 15 residues. With 0 bases removed from V and 1 base from J, the gap between germline ends came to 8 bases. The CDR3 reads CASSQDHRGTDTQYF. The CDR3 region has the DNA TGCGCCAGCAGCCAAGACCACAGGGGCACAGATACGCAGTATTTT.

The rearrangement links TRBV11-2 to TRBJ2-7; a possible D gene is TRBD2 (7 bases). Deletions cut 3 bases from V and 5 bases from J, with 26 bases between. The CDR3 has 18 amino acids. In germline, CDR1 is SGHAT, CDR2 FQNNGV. DNA of the CDR3: TGTGCCAGCAGCTTCTACAGGGTCTTTATGGGAGGGACTAACGAGCAGTACTTC. The encoded protein is CASSFYRVFMGGTNEQYF.

V is TRBV27 and J is TRBJ2-7; 7 positions agree with TRBD1. The J segment lost 3 bases and the V segment lost 1 base, leaving 6 bases of the junction unmatched. The CDR3 has 15 residues. Germline CDR1 and CDR2: MNHEY and SMNVEV (reference sequence). This CDR3 is CASSLLGQFSYEQYF. The CDR3 DNA reads as TGTGCCAGCAGTTTATTGGGACAGTTCAGCTACGAGCAGTACTTC.

About this clone: The sample contains more than one DNA sequence encoding this CDR3. The chain recombines TRBV2 with TRBJ2-7; 8 bases are a match to TRBD1. Germline V gene data show CDR1 as SNHLY and CDR2 as FYNNEI. The CDR3 is 14 residues long. Trimming at V came to 6 bases and at J to 4 bases, leaving 8 bases not matched to a gene. The CDR3: CASSRDRGAYEQYF. The CDR3 DNA sequence: TGTGCCAGCAGCCGCGACAGGGGCGCGTACGAGCAGTACTTC. The whole variable domain, remainder taken from reference TRBV2 and TRBJ2-7, is EPEVTQTPSHQVTQMGQEVILRCVPISNHLYFYWYRQILGQKVEFLVSFYNNEISEKSEIFDDQFSVERPDGSNFTLKIRSTKLEDSAMYFCASSRDRGAYEQYFGPGTRLTVT.